This TCR beta chain was documented in a study of T cell responses to AZD1222 COVID-19 vaccine. Sequenced by immunoSEQ multiplex PCR; TCRdb stores in-frame clones only, minus some. The sample holds about 110,000 clones, about 88% seen once. Looked up from germline, CDR1 is LGHDT and CDR2 is YNNKEL (reference sequence). The CDR3 totals 14 residues. The J segment lost 1 base and the V segment lost 4 bases, leaving 2 bases of the junction unmatched. A note on this clone: The same CDR3 can be traced to other DNA sequences in this sample.

Sequenced here: peripheral blood, sampled on day 0 of AZD1222 vaccination. The receptor comes from an adult in good health. The chain recombines TRBV3-1 (or the pseudogene TRBV3-2) with TRBJ1-1; TRBD1 agrees at 8 bases. The CDR3 DNA is TGTGCCAGCAGCCTGGGACAGGCGAACACTGAAGCTTTCTTT. This translates into CASSLGQANTEAFF.